This T cell receptor (beta chain) was recovered during a study of T cell changes during pregnancy in multiple sclerosis. V dropped 2 bases and J dropped 5; count of bases not matched to a gene: 6. The germline gives CDR1 MNHEY, CDR2 SVGAGI. The CDR3 covers 15 residues. Sequenced by immunoSEQ multiplex PCR; TCRdb stores in-frame clones only, minus some. The profile covers 70,000 to 95,000 clones, with about 93% appearing a single time and about 4.5% taken by the ten largest. This TCR came from a female donor with multiple sclerosis, enrolled in a pregnancy study. The rearrangement links TRBV6-5 to TRBJ1-1; the match to TRBD1 covers 9 bases. Material: peripheral blood, obtained in the first trimester of pregnancy. The CDR3 coding sequence is TGTGCCAGCAGTTACGGGACAGGGTTGGAGACTGAAGCTTTCTTT. Encoded protein: CASSYGTGLETEAFF.